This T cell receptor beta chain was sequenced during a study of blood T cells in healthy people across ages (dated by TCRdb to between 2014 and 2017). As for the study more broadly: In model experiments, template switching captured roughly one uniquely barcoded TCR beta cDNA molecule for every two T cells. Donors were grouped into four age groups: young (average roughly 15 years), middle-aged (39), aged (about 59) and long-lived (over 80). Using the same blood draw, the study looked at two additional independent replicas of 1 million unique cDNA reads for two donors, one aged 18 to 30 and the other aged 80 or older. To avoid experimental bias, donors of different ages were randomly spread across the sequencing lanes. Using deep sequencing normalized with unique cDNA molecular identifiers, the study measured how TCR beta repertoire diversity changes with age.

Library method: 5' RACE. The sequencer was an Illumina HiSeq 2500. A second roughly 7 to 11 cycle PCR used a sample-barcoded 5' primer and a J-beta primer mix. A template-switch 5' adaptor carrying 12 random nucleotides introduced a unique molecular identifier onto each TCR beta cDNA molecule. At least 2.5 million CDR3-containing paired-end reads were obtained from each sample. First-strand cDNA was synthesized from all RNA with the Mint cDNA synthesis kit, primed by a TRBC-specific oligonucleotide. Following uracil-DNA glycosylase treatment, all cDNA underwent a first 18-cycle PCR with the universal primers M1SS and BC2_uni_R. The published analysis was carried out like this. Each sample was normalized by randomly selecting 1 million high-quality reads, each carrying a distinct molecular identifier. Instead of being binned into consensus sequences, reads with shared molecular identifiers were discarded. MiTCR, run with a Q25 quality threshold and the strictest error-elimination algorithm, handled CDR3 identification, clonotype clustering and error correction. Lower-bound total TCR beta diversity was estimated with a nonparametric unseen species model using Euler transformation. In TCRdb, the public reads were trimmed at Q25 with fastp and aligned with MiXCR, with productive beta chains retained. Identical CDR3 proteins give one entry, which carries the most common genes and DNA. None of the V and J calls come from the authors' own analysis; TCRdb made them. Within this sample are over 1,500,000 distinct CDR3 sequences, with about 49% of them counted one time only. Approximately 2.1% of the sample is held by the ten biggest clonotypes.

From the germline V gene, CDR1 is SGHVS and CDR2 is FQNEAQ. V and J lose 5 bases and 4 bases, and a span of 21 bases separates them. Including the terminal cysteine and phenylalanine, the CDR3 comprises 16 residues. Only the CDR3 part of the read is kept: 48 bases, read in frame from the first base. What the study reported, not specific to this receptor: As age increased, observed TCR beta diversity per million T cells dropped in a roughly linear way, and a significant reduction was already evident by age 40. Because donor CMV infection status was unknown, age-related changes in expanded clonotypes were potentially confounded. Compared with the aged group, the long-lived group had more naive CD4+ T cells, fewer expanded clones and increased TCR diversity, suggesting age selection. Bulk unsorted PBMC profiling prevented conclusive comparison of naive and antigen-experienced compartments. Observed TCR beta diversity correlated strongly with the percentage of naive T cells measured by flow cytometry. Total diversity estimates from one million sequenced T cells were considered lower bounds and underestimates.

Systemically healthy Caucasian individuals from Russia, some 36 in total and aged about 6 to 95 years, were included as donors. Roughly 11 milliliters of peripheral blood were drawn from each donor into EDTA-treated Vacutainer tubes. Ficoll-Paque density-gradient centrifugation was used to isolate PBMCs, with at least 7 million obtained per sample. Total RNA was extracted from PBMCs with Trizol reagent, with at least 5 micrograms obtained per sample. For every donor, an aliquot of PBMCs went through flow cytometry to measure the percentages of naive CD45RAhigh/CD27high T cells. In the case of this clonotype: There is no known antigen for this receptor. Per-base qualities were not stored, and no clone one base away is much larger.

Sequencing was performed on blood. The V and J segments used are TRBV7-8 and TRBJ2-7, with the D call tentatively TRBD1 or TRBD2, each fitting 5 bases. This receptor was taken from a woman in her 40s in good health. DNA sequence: TGTGCCAGCAGCCCCTACGCCCGGGGCAGCAGATACGAGCAGTACTTC. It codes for CASSPYARGSRYEQYF.